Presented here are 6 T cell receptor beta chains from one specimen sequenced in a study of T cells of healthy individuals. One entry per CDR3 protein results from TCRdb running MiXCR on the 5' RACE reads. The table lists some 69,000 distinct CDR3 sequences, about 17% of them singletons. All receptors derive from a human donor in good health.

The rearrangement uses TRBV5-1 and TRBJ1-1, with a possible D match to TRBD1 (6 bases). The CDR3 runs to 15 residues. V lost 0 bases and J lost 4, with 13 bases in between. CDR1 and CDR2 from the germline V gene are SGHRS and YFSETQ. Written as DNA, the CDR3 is TGCGCCAGCAGCTTGGATACAGGGTTGGGCACTGAAGCTTTCTTT. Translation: CASSLDTGLGTEAFF.

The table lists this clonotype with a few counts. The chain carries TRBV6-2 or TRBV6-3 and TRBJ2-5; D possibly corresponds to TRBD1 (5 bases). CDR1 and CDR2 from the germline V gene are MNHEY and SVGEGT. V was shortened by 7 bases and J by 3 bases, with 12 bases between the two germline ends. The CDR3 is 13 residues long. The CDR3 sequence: CASKPAGKETQYF. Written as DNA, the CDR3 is TGTGCCAGCAAGCCGGCAGGGAAAGAGACCCAGTACTTC.

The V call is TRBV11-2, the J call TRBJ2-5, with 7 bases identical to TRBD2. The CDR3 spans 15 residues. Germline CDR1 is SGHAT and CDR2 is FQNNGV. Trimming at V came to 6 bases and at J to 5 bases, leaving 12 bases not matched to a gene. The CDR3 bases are TGTGCCAGCAGGCCCGCTAAGACTAGCCTGGAGACCCAGTACTTC. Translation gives CASRPAKTSLETQYF.

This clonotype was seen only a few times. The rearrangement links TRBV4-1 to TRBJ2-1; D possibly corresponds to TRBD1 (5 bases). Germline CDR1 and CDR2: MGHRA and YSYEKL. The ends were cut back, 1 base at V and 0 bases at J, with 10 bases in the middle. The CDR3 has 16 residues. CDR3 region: CASSQVGRNSYNEQFF. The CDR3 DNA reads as TGCGCCAGCAGCCAAGTGGGGCGGAACTCCTACAATGAGCAGTTCTTC.

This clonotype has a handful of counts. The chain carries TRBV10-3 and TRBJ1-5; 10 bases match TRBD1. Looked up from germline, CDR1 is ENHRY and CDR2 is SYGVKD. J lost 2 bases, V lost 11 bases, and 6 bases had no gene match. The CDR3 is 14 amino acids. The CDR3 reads CAGGTGDGNQPQHF. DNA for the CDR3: TGTGCCGGGGGGACAGGGGACGGCAATCAGCCCCAGCATTTT.

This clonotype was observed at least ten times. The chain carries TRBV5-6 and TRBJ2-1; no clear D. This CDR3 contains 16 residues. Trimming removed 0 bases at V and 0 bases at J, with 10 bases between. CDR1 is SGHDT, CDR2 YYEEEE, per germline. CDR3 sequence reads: CASSLATRSSYNEQFF. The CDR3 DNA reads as TGTGCCAGCAGCTTGGCCACTCGCAGCTCCTACAATGAGCAGTTCTTC.